The sequence of this T cell receptor beta chain was determined in a study of STAT5B mutations in CD4+ large granular lymphocyte leukemia (dated by TCRdb to about 2022). Study-wide context: Among healthy controls, the CDR3 'QG' motif was associated with a particular HLA allele. The TCRbeta repertoires of CD4+ T-cell large granular lymphocyte leukemia patients were compared with the TCRbeta repertoires of healthy blood donors. The purity of purified fractions was confirmed by flow cytometry on FACSCanto II or FACSVerse to exceed 95% among lymphocytes. The research as a whole found: The data were not HLA-matched, and the higher clonality in CD4+ T-LGLL than in CD8+ T-LGLL could be due to the relatively small sample size. Greater clonality appeared to be present in CD4-sorted patient repertoires than in healthy CD4+ repertoires, and the difference was retained after the putative leukemic clones were removed. Enrichment of TRBV06-family usage was observed among the top patient clones (8/27) relative to healthy controls (2/35). Main leukemic clonotypes were private to each patient, although approximately 26% appeared at low frequency in other patients' non-leukemic repertoires.

Worth noting for this clone: The clone's antigen remains unknown. The record has no base qualities; no much larger clone is one base away.

TCRbeta rearrangements were sequenced from genomic DNA using the immunoSEQ assay at survey resolution. From the authors' description of their analysis: In the TCR sequencing data, the smallest productive clonotype frequency that could be detected was 2.59 x 10-5. Only productive TCRbeta rearrangements, meaning sequences that were complete and in-frame, were kept for the analyses. Sample clonality was computed as Simpson clonality in the immunoSEQ Analyzer version 3.0. Clones were grouped by frequency into very rare, small, medium, large (1-20%) or hyperexpanded (>20%) categories. Generation probabilities were estimated with OLGA 1.2.3, V-gene circos plots were made with VDJtools, specificities were searched in VDJdb, and CDR3 motifs were identified with GLIPH. Held by TCRdb, this immuneACCESS table contains in-frame sequences only and omits some clones. Under half of the omission traces to an unresolved V gene where checked; the cause of the rest is unknown. V, J and clone size are taken as reported in that table, and D and trimming were inferred from the DNA itself. Within this sample are nearly 45,000 clones, with 80% to 90% of them counted one time only. The ten largest account for 2.5% to 3% of the sample.

Trimming at the junction amounts to 5 bases on V and 1 base on J, and the germline ends lie 8 bases apart. CDR1 and CDR2 are read off the germline V gene as SGHTA and FQGTGA. The CDR3 spans 13 residues, from the cysteine through the phenylalanine. The DNA shown is the 39-base CDR3, in frame from base 1. The healthy controls were a few dozen blood donors, and the buffy coats of these donors were supplied by the Finnish Red Cross blood service. All TCR-sequenced material derived from peripheral blood: patient blood samples and healthy donor buffy coats. Peripheral blood mononuclear cells were isolated by Ficoll-Hypaque gradient centrifugation. Magnetic purification was used to isolate CD4+ cells from the buffy coats of the healthy controls. The Gentra Puregene Cell and Tissue kit was used for genomic DNA extraction, and quantification was performed on a Qubit 2.0 fluorometer.

In this chain, TRBV7-3 is recombined with TRBJ1-1, and TRBD1 may be the D gene, going by 5 matching bases. The TCR comes from a human donor in good health. Material: CD4+ T cells from blood buffy coats. CDR3 loop: CASSPGQNTEAFF. The DNA reads as follows: TGTGCCAGCAGCCCCGGACAGAACACTGAAGCTTTCTTT.